This T cell receptor (beta chain) was sequenced for a study of blood T cells in healthy people across ages (dated by TCRdb to between 2014 and 2016). In terms of the full investigation: Template switching captured roughly one uniquely barcoded TCR beta cDNA molecule per two T cells in model experiments. To track age-related changes in TCR beta repertoire diversity, the study relied on deep sequencing normalized with unique cDNA molecular identifiers. The donors were divided into four age groups: young (average about 15 years), middle-aged (approximately 39), aged (around 67) and long-lived (nearly 85). To avoid experimental bias, donors of different ages were spread randomly across the sequencing lanes. Using the same blood draw, the study looked at two additional independent replicas of 1 million unique cDNA reads for two donors, one aged 18 to 29 and the other aged 80 or older.

The investigation overall reported the following: Compared with the aged group, more naive CD4+ T cells, fewer expanded clones and increased TCR diversity were shown by the long-lived group, suggesting age selection. Observed TCR beta diversity per million T cells fell roughly linearly with age, and a significant reduction was already apparent by age about 43. Conclusive comparison of naive and antigen-experienced compartments was prevented by the profiling of bulk unsorted PBMCs. Donor CMV infection status was unknown, potentially confounding age-related changes in expanded clonotypes. There was a strong correlation between observed TCR beta diversity and the percentage of naive T cells measured by flow cytometry. Estimates of total diversity based on one million sequenced T cells were considered lower bounds and underestimates.

The approximately 39 donors, aged about 6 to 100 years, were systemically healthy Caucasian individuals from Russia. Each donor gave approximately 9.3 milliliters of peripheral blood, collected into EDTA-treated Vacutainer tubes. Ficoll-Paque density-gradient centrifugation was used to isolate PBMCs, with at least 7 million obtained per sample. Trizol reagent was used to extract total RNA from the PBMCs, yielding at least 6 micrograms per sample. The percentages of naive CD45RAhigh/CD27high T cells were determined by flow cytometry on a PBMC aliquot from every donor. Concerning this clonotype itself: Its antigen target is currently unknown. No base qualities exist here, and no much larger clone lies one base off it.

To prepare the library, 5' RACE was applied. The reads were generated on an Illumina HiSeq 2500. The second PCR ran for roughly 7 to 12 cycles and used a J-beta primer mix along with a sample-barcoded 5' primer. A template-switch 5' adaptor carrying 12 random nucleotides introduced a unique molecular identifier onto each TCR beta cDNA molecule. Each sample yielded at least 3 million CDR3-containing paired-end reads. First-strand cDNA was synthesized from all RNA with the Mint cDNA synthesis kit, primed by a TRBC-specific oligonucleotide. After uracil-DNA glycosylase treatment, a first 18-cycle PCR used universal primers M1SS and BC2_uni_R on all cDNA. Per the source publication's procedure: For normalization, 1 million high-quality reads, each with a distinct molecular identifier, were randomly selected from each sample. Reads sharing molecular identifiers were discarded rather than binned into consensus sequences. MiTCR, set to a Q25 quality threshold and the strictest error-elimination algorithm, was used for CDR3 identification, clonotype clustering and error correction. A nonparametric unseen species model using Euler transformation provided a lower-bound estimate of total TCR beta diversity. The public reads were run again by TCRdb, first through fastp at Q25 and then through MiXCR, and only productive beta chains were kept. Each CDR3 protein gets just one entry, which takes the most common genes and DNA from the rows behind it. The V and J calls follow TCRdb's processing rather than the paper's. The sample data list approximately 1,000,000 distinct CDR3 sequences, and more than 30% of these were observed just once. The ten largest clones represent around 13% of the sample.

The CDR3 starts with the cysteine, ends with the phenylalanine, and has 13 residues. Only the CDR3 region is kept as DNA, spanning 39 bases read in frame from base 1. The germline V gene supplies CDR1 SGHTA and CDR2 FQGNSA. V sheds 0 bases and J sheds 5 bases, leaving 7 bases between their ends. The TCR comes from a man aged 18 to 29 in good health. Sequencing was performed on blood. The chain joins TRBV7-2 to TRBJ2-5; the D gene is unclear. In nucleotide form, the sequence is TGTGCCAGCAGCTTAGCCCCATCCGAGACCCAGTACTTC. This translates into CASSLAPSETQYF. The entire variable domain, with the stretches around the CDR3 drawn from the reference TRBV7-2 and TRBJ2-5 proteins, is GAGVSQSPSNKVTEKGKDVELRCDPISGHTALYWYRQSLGQGLEFLIYFQGNSAPDKSGLPSDRFSAERTGGSVSTLTIQRTQQEDSAVYLCASSLAPSETQYFGPGTRLLVL.